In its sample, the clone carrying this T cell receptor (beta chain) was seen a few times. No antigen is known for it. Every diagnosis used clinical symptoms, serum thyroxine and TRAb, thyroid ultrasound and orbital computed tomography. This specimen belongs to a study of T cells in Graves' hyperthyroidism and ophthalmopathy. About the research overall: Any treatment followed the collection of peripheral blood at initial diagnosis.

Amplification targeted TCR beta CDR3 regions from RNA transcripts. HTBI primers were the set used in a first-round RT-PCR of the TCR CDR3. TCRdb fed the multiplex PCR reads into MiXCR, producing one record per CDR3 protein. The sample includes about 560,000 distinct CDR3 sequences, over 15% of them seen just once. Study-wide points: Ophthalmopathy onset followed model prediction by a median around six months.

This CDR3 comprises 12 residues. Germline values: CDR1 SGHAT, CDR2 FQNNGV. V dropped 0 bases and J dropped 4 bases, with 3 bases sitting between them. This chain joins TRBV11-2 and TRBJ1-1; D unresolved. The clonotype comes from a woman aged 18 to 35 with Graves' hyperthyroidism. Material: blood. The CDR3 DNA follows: TGTGCCAGCAGCTTAGAAACCACTGAAGCTTTCTTT. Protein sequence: CASSLETTEAFF.